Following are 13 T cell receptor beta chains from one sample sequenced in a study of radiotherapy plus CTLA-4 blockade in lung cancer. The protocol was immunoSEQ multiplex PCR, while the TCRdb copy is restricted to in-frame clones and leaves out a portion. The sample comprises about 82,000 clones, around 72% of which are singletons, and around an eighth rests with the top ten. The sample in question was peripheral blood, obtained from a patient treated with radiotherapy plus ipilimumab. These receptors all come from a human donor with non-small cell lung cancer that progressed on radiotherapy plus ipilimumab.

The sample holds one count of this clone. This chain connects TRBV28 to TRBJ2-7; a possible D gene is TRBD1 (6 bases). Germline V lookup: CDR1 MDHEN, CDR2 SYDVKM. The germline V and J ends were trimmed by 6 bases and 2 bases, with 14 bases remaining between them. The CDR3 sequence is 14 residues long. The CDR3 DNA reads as TGTGCCAGCAGCCGTGACAGGCGTACCTACGAGCAGTACTTC. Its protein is CASSRDRRTYEQYF.

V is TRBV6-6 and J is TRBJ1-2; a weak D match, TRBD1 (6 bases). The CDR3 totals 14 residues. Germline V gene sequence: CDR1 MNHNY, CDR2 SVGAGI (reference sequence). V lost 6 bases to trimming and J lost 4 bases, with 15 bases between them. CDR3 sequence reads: CASRPGQTSYGYTF. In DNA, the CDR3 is TGTGCCAGCAGACCGGGACAAACATCCTATGGCTACACCTTC.

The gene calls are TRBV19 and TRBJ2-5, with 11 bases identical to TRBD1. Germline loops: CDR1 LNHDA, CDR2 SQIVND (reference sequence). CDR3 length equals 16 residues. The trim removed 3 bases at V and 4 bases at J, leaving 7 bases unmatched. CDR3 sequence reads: CASSMLPGTGGETQYF. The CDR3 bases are TGTGCCAGTAGTATGCTGCCCGGGACAGGGGGAGAGACCCAGTACTTC. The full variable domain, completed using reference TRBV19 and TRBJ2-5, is DGGITQSPKYLFRKEGQNVTLSCEQNLNHDAMYWYRQDPGQGLRLIYYSQIVNDFQKGDIAEGYSVSREKKESFPLTVTSAQKNPTAFYLCASSMLPGTGGETQYFGPGTRLLVL.

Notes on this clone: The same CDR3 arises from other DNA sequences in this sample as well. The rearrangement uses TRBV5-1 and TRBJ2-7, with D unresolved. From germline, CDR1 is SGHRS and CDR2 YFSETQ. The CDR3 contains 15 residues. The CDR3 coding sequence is TGCGCTAGCCGGAAGTGGGATGAGAGCTCCTACGAGCAGTACTTC. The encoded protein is CASRKWDESSYEQYF.

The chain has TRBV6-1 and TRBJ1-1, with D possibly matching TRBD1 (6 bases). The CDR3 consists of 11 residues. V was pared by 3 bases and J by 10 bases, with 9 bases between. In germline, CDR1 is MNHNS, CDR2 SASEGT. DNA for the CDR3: TGTGCCAGCAGTGACAGGGGACGAGCTTTCTTT. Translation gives CASSDRGRAFF.

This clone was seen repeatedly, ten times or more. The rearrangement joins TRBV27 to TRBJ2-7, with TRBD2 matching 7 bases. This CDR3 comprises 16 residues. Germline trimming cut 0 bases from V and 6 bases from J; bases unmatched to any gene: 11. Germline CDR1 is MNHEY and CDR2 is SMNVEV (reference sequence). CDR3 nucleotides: TGTGCCAGCAGTTTATCGGGAGGGGAAAGGGTTCTCGAGCAGTACTTC. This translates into CASSLSGGERVLEQYF.

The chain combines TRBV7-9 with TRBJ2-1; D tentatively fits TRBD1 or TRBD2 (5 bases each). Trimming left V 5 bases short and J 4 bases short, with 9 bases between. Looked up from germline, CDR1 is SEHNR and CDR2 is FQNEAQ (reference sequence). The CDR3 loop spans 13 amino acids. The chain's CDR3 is CASSRDGYNEQFF. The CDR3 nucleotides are TGTGCCAGCAGCAGGGACGGATACAATGAGCAGTTCTTC. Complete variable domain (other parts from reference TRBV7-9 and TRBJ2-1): DTGVSQNPRHKITKRGQNVTFRCDPISEHNRLYWYRQTLGQGPEFLTYFQNEAQLEKSRLLSDRFSAERPKGSFSTLEIQRTEQGDSAMYLCASSRDGYNEQFFGPGTRLTVL.

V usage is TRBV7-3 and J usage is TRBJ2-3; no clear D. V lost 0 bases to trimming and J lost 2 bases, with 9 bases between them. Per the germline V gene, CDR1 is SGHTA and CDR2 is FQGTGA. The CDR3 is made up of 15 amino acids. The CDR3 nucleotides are TGTGCCAGCAGCTTAACTTACCCAATCACAGATACGCAGTATTTT. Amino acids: CASSLTYPITDTQYF.

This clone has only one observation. CDR3 loop: CASSLGTLAASYEQYF. The CDR3 coding sequence is TGTGCCAGCAGTTTAGGAACCCTAGCCGCCTCCTACGAGCAGTACTTC. This chain links TRBV27 with TRBJ2-7; TRBD2 is a possible D gene (5 bases). CDR1 and CDR2 from the germline V gene are MNHEY and SMNVEV (reference sequence). This CDR3 region has 16 residues. The germline V and J ends were trimmed by 2 bases and 0 bases, with 14 bases remaining between them.

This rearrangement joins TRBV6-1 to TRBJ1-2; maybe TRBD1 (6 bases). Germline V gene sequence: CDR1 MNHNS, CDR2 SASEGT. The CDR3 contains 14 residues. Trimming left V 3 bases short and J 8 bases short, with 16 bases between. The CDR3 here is CASSEFQGTRGYTF. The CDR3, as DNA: TGTGCCAGCAGTGAGTTCCAGGGGACTCGAGGCTACACCTTC.

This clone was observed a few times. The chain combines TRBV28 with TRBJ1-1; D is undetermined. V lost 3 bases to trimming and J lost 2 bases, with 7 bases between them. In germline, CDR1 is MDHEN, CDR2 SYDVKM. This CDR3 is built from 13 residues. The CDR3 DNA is TGTGCCAGCAGTTTCTCGTTAAACACTGAAGCTTTCTTT. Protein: CASSFSLNTEAFF. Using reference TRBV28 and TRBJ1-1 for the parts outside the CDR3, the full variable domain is DVKVTQSSRYLVKRTGEKVFLECVQDMDHENMFWYRQDPGLGLRLIYFSYDVKMKEKGDIPEGYSVSREKKERFSLILESASTNQTSMYLCASSFSLNTEAFFGQGTRLTVV.

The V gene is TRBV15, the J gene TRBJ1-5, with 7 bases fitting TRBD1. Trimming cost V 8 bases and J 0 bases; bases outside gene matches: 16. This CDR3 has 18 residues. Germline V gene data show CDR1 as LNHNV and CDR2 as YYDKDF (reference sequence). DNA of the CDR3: TGTGCCACCCAGGGGGATGGGGCGAACCCTTCTAGCAATCAGCCCCAGCATTTT. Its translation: CATQGDGANPSSNQPQHF.

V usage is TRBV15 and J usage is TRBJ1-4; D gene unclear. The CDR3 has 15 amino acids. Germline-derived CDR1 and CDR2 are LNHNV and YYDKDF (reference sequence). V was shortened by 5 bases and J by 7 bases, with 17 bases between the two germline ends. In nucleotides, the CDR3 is TGTGCCACCAGCCCGAGTGGGTCATGGGGTGAAAAACTGTTTTTT. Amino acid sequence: CATSPSGSWGEKLFF.